The rows below give T cell receptor beta chains drawn from one sample of a study of T cell changes during pregnancy in multiple sclerosis. Clones were sequenced by immunoSEQ multiplex PCR, and TCRdb holds only the in-frame ones, with some missing. The sample contains about 100,000 clones, roughly nine tenths of which appear only once. Sequenced here: peripheral blood, sampled in the second trimester of pregnancy. The receptor source for this set is a female donor in good health, enrolled as a control in a pregnancy study. CDR3s include the opening cysteine and the closing phenylalanine or tryptophan. A D gene is named only where the DNA matches it firmly. A clone size is listed for some rows: how often the clone was seen (once, few, many), or a class if it is expanded.

CDR3aa	CDR3nt	d_gene	abundance	v_gene	j_gene
CASSLAGTDNEQFF	TGTGCTAGCAGCCTCGCGGGGACTGACAATGAGCAGTTCTTC	.	few	TRBV7-7	TRBJ2-1
CASSPSDRGQYGYTF	TGTGCCAGCAGTCCAAGCGACAGGGGGCAATATGGCTACACCTTC	TRBD1	.	TRBV28	TRBJ1-2
CASSPVMNYGYTF	TGCGCCAGCAGCCCTGTTATGAACTATGGCTACACCTTC	.	.	TRBV5-1	TRBJ1-2
CASSSVDTSSTDTQYF	TGCGCCAGCAGCAGCGTGGACACCTCTAGCACAGATACGCAGTATTTT	.	.	TRBV5-1	TRBJ2-3
CASSLSSARHEQYF	TGTGCCAGCAGTTTATCCAGCGCGCGTCACGAGCAGTACTTC	.	.	TRBV27	TRBJ2-7
CATSRDTPGHPTNEKLFF	TGTGCCACCAGCAGAGACACTCCGGGACATCCAACTAATGAAAAACTGTTTTTT	.	.	TRBV15	TRBJ1-4
CASSPENMAVNYGYTF	TGTGCCAGCTCACCCGAAAATATGGCCGTTAACTATGGCTACACCTTC	.	few	TRBV18	TRBJ1-2
CASTLNHEQYF	TGTGCCAGCACCCTAAACCACGAGCAGTACTTC	.	.	TRBV27	TRBJ2-7
CASIQGQGDNEQFF	TGTGCCAGCATCCAGGGACAGGGGGACAATGAGCAGTTCTTC	TRBD1	.	TRBV6-6	TRBJ2-1
CASTRQGRGYEQYF	TGTGCCAGCACACGACAGGGGCGAGGGTACGAGCAGTACTTC	TRBD1	once	TRBV28	TRBJ2-7
CASSLVSLQYGYTF	TGTGCCAGCAGCTTAGTATCTCTCCAGTATGGCTACACCTTC	.	.	TRBV7-9	TRBJ1-2
CASSMGFGQAVLSQPQHF	TGTGCCAGTAGTATGGGGTTCGGACAGGCGGTGTTGTCTCAGCCCCAGCATTTT	TRBD1	.	TRBV19	TRBJ1-5
CASSVDRLGNTQYF	TGCGCCAGCAGCGTAGACAGGCTGGGAAATACGCAGTATTTT	.	.	TRBV5-1	TRBJ2-3
CASSLDRDGSNYGYTF	TGCGCCAGCAGCTTGGATAGAGACGGGTCTAACTATGGCTACACCTTC	.	.	TRBV5-1	TRBJ1-2
CASSLDTTLGGYTF	TGTGCCAGCAGCTTAGATACGACGCTCGGGGGCTACACCTTC	.	.	TRBV11-2	TRBJ1-2
CASRLTGENTEAFF	TGCGCCAGCAGACTTACAGGGGAGAACACTGAAGCTTTCTTT	TRBD1	.	TRBV5-1	TRBJ1-1
CASSQVGEGRAEAFF	TGCGCCAGCAGCCAAGTGGGGGAGGGTAGAGCTGAAGCTTTCTTT	.	.	TRBV4-1	TRBJ1-1
CASSLRTRYEQYF	TGCGCCAGCAGCCTGAGGACACGCTACGAGCAGTACTTC	.	few	TRBV5-1	TRBJ2-7
CASSSWGGNYEQYF	TGTGCCAGCAGCTCCTGGGGGGGGAACTACGAGCAGTACTTC	TRBD2	once	TRBV7-9	TRBJ2-7
CASSQNGHPSYEQYF	TGTGCCAGTAGTCAAAATGGCCACCCCTCCTACGAGCAGTACTTC	.	.	TRBV19	TRBJ2-7
CATSGFSGRVNTGELFF	TGTGCCACCAGCGGCTTTAGCGGGAGGGTGAACACCGGGGAGCTGTTTTTT	TRBD2	.	TRBV15	TRBJ2-2
CASSSGQGGFRDTEAFF	TGTGCCAGCAGCTCGGGACAAGGCGGCTTTCGGGACACTGAAGCTTTCTTT	.	.	TRBV11-2	TRBJ1-1
CASSERTGTDTQYF	TGTGCCAGCAGTGAAAGGACAGGCACAGATACGCAGTATTTT	.	.	TRBV2	TRBJ2-3
CASSQLDFGDTQYF	TGCGCCAGCAGCCAACTCGACTTCGGAGATACGCAGTATTTT	.	.	TRBV4-3	TRBJ2-3
CASRPETGHQETQYF	TGTGCCAGCAGGCCGGAGACAGGCCACCAAGAGACCCAGTACTTC	.	.	TRBV27	TRBJ2-5
CASSATGAGELFF	TGTGCCAGCAGCGCCACGGGGGCCGGGGAGCTGTTTTTT	.	.	TRBV13	TRBJ2-2
CASSLRGGGRAKNIQYF	TGTGCCAGCAGCTTGAGAGGGGGGGGTCGAGCCAAAAACATTCAGTACTTC	.	.	TRBV13	TRBJ2-4
CASSPPTGANTEAFF	TGTGCCAGCTCACCACCGACAGGCGCGAACACTGAAGCTTTCTTT	.	.	TRBV18	TRBJ1-1
CASSQDAWLAGGQGELFF	TGCGCCAGCAGCCAAGATGCATGGCTAGCGGGAGGGCAGGGGGAGCTGTTTTTT	TRBD2	.	TRBV4-3	TRBJ2-2
CASSLVGLAVYNEQFF	TGTGCCAGCAGCTTAGTGGGGCTAGCGGTATACAATGAGCAGTTCTTC	TRBD2	.	TRBV7-9	TRBJ2-1
CASSLSGQGVTDTQYF	TGCGCCAGCAGCTTGTCGGGCCAGGGGGTGACAGATACGCAGTATTTT	TRBD1	.	TRBV5-1	TRBJ2-3
CASHDRGRVEAFF	TGTGCCAGTCATGACAGGGGGCGGGTTGAAGCTTTCTTT	TRBD1	.	TRBV19	TRBJ1-1
CASSPKQGAGEKLFF	TGTGCCAGTAGTCCGAAACAGGGGGCGGGTGAAAAACTGTTTTTT	TRBD1	.	TRBV19	TRBJ1-4
CASSLDYQGAGANVLTF	TGTGCCAGCAGCTTAGATTACCAGGGGGCCGGGGCCAACGTCCTGACTTTC	TRBD1	.	TRBV11-2	TRBJ2-6
CASSQEPSEKGYTF	TGCGCCAGCAGCCAAGAACCTTCCGAGAAGGGCTACACCTTC	.	.	TRBV4-1	TRBJ1-2
CASSQSREKGFHEQYF	TGCGCCAGCAGTCAATCGAGGGAAAAAGGGTTTCACGAGCAGTACTTC	.	.	TRBV23-1	TRBJ2-7
CASSTSGDRNTEAFF	TGCGCCAGCAGCACCTCGGGGGACCGCAACACTGAAGCTTTCTTT	.	.	TRBV5-1	TRBJ1-1
CASSLRHGYTF	TGTGCCAGCAGCCTGAGGCATGGCTACACCTTC	.	.	TRBV21-1	TRBJ1-2
CASSSSPSGISSYEQYF	TGCGCCAGCAGTTCTAGTCCTAGCGGGATTAGCTCCTACGAGCAGTACTTC	TRBD2	.	TRBV10-1	TRBJ2-7
CAWSVQYGYTF	TGTGCCTGGAGTGTCCAGTATGGCTACACCTTC	.	.	TRBV30	TRBJ1-2
CASSQGAGEQFF	TGCGCCAGCAGCCAAGGAGCGGGAGAGCAGTTCTTC	TRBD2	.	TRBV4-1	TRBJ2-1
CASSLGLSGTDTQYF	TGCGCCAGCAGCTTGGGACTCTCAGGCACAGATACGCAGTATTTT	.	.	TRBV5-1	TRBJ2-3
CASSVDVTYGNTIYF	TGTGCCAGCAGCGTAGATGTGACTTATGGAAACACCATATATTTT	.	.	TRBV9	TRBJ1-3
CASSSEGQAYSPLHF	TGCGCCAGCAGCTCCGAGGGACAGGCTTATTCACCCCTCCACTTT	TRBD1	.	TRBV5-1	TRBJ1-6
CASSWGLRGDTQYF	TGCGCCAGCAGCTGGGGTCTTCGGGGAGATACGCAGTATTTT	.	.	TRBV5-1	TRBJ2-3
CASGLVWPGPRTDTQYF	TGTGCTAGTGGTTTGGTATGGCCAGGGCCCCGCACAGATACGCAGTATTTT	.	.	TRBV12-5	TRBJ2-3
CASSNGTPYGYTF	TGTGCCAGCTCGAACGGGACACCTTATGGCTACACCTTC	.	.	TRBV28	TRBJ1-2
CASREDYTQETQYF	TGTGCCAGCAGAGAGGACTACACCCAAGAGACCCAGTACTTC	.	.	TRBV5-4	TRBJ2-5
CASSQRSDRGLGAFF	TGTGCCAGCAGCCAAAGAAGCGACAGGGGATTGGGAGCTTTCTTT	TRBD1	.	TRBV11-2	TRBJ1-1
CASTERPGTPSEQYF	TGTGCCAGCACCGAAAGGCCCGGGACACCCTCCGAGCAGTACTTC	.	.	TRBV6-6	TRBJ2-7
CASSSGTSGKKTQYF	TGTGCCAGCAGTTCCGGGACTAGCGGGAAAAAGACCCAGTACTTC	TRBD2	.	TRBV28	TRBJ2-5
CASSLGQGHGYTF	TGTGCCAGCAGCCTCGGACAGGGCCATGGCTACACCTTC	TRBD1	.	TRBV2	TRBJ1-2
CASSLGLASYNEQFF	TGTGCCAGCAGCTTGGGGCTAGCCTCCTACAATGAGCAGTTCTTC	.	.	TRBV5-4	TRBJ2-1
CASRIMAGGVGYTF	TGTGCCAGCAGAATCATGGCAGGGGGCGTCGGCTACACCTTC	TRBD1	.	TRBV7-2	TRBJ1-2
CAISAGTGRDQETQYF	TGTGCCATCAGTGCCGGGACAGGGAGGGACCAAGAGACCCAGTACTTC	TRBD1	.	TRBV10-3	TRBJ2-5
CASSSTLPGQGGSEQFF	TGTGCCAGCAGCTCAACCTTGCCGGGCCAAGGGGGCAGTGAGCAGTTCTTC	TRBD1	.	TRBV7-7	TRBJ2-1
CASSFSGASGTGELFF	TGCGCCAGCAGCTTCTCAGGGGCAAGTGGCACCGGGGAGCTGTTTTTT	.	.	TRBV5-1	TRBJ2-2